This T cell receptor (beta chain) appears in the sequencing data of a study of T-cell reconstitution after alpha-beta-depleted transplantation in children. This clonotype appeared a few times. Library preparation (for TCRbeta) was performed with unique molecular identifiers. Each CDR3 protein is one row after TCRdb ran MiXCR on the PCR reads. The sample has over 150,000 distinct CDR3 sequences; roughly 15% are singletons. Germline assignment: CDR1 SGHRS and CDR2 YFSETQ. The CDR3 has 14 amino acids. Trimming removed 0 bases from V and 7 bases from J, with 11 bases in between. Sequences were derived from PBMCs from the stem cell graft donor, sampled from the stem cell graft. The source of this sequence is a human donor who donated a stem cell graft to a child with acute lymphoblastic leukemia. The chain has TRBV5-1 and TRBJ2-1; D assignment may be TRBD1 or TRBD2 (5 bases each). In nucleotides, the CDR3 is TGCGCCAGCAGCTTGGGACCAGGGAGTAATGAGCAGTTCTTC. This codes for CASSLGPGSNEQFF.